This passage covers 29 T cell receptor beta chains from one sample sequenced in a study of blood T cell repertoires in COVID-19 (dated by TCRdb to 2018 to 2021). The library relied on the immunoSEQ multiplex PCR assay. This immuneACCESS table, as held by TCRdb, lists in-frame sequences with V and J called but not all clones. Of the missing ones, under half trace to an unresolved V gene in checked studies; the others have no known cause. For this sample there are 200,000 to 300,000 clones; 82% appear just once. The ten top clones hold around an eighth of the sample. Source material: peripheral blood. These receptors all come from a woman aged 60-75 years with active or convalescent COVID-19.

The chain employs TRBV6-5 and TRBJ2-1; TRBD2 matches at 10 bases. This CDR3 spans 15 amino acids. V shed 6 bases, J shed 6 bases, and the junction held 8 bases outside the gene matches. Germline V gene sequence: CDR1 MNHEY, CDR2 SVGAGI. CDR3: CASRPRAGGGNEQFF. The CDR3 bases are TGTGCCAGCAGACCCCGAGCGGGGGGGGGCAATGAGCAGTTCTTC.

The V gene is TRBV2, the J gene TRBJ2-3; 7 bases line up with TRBD2. V was clipped by 3 bases and J by 6 bases; unmatched bases: 9. Germline values: CDR1 SNHLY, CDR2 FYNNEI. The CDR3 contains 15 residues. The CDR3 DNA sequence: TGTGCCAGCAGTGATGGCGGGGGTTATCGCGATACGCAGTATTTT. It specifies CASSDGGGYRDTQYF.

The chain uses TRBV7-8 and TRBJ2-7, with 14 bases that match TRBD2. Trimming took 5 bases from V and 4 from J; bases not matched to a gene: 7. The CDR3 runs 16 residues. Germline values: CDR1 SGHVS, CDR2 FQNEAQ. CDR3 sequence: CASSPLTSGGGYEQYF. The CDR3, as DNA: TGTGCCAGCAGCCCCTTGACTAGCGGGGGGGGTTACGAGCAGTACTTC.

This chain links TRBV16 with TRBJ2-1, with 8 bases matching TRBD2. The germline gives CDR1 KGHSY, CDR2 FQNENV. The CDR3 runs 14 residues. Trimming took 4 bases from V and 5 from J; bases not matched to a gene: 4. The CDR3 region has the DNA TGTGCCAGCAGCCTCCGGGGGGGGCACAATGAGCAGTTCTTC. Residues: CASSLRGGHNEQFF. Full variable domain (rest looked up from reference TRBV16 and TRBJ2-1): GEEVAQTPKHLVRGEGQKAKLYCAPIKGHSYVFWYQQVLKNEFKFLISFQNENVFDETGMPKERFSAKCLPNSPCSLEIQATKLEDSAVYFCASSLRGGHNEQFFGPGTRLTVL.

V and J are TRBV27 and TRBJ1-2; no firm D call. The CDR3 is 14 residues long. CDR1 and CDR2 from the germline V gene are MNHEY and SMNVEV (reference sequence). Trimming took 2 bases from V and 7 from J, leaving 14 bases between them. CDR3 coding DNA: TGTGCCAGCAGTTTAGACGGGAGAACGGGTGGCTACACCTTC. Protein product: CASSLDGRTGGYTF.

This chain joins TRBV2 and TRBJ1-1; possible D gene TRBD1, 6 bases. The V end lost 6 bases, the J end lost 4 bases, and 15 bases lay between the germline ends. The CDR3 loop spans 14 amino acids. From germline, CDR1 is SNHLY and CDR2 FYNNEI. The CDR3 sequence is CASSVYTGITEAFF. As DNA, the CDR3 is TGTGCCAGCAGCGTCTATACAGGGATCACTGAAGCTTTCTTT.

V is TRBV7-3 and J is TRBJ1-2; weak D call: TRBD1 (5 bases). V was clipped by 3 bases and J by 3 bases, with 14 bases between them. Germline V gives CDR1 SGHTA, CDR2 FQGTGA. The length of the CDR3 is 15 residues. The CDR3 DNA follows: TGTGCCAGCAGCTTTGGCACGGAGGGACACTATGGCTACACCTTC. Encoded protein: CASSFGTEGHYGYTF.

This clone has just a few counts. CDR3 amino acids: CASSQDPPSGGAIDTQYF. CDR3 sequence (DNA): TGTGCCAGCAGCCAAGACCCCCCTAGCGGGGGGGCTATAGATACGCAGTATTTT. The chain uses TRBV3-1 (or the pseudogene TRBV3-2) and TRBJ2-3; 12 bases align to TRBD2. V was pared by 0 bases and J by 5 bases, with 9 bases of the junction left unmatched. Germline V gene data show CDR1 as LGHDT and CDR2 as YNNKEL (reference sequence). The CDR3 is 18 residues long.

Concerning this clone itself: The sample contains more than one DNA sequence encoding this CDR3. The gene calls are TRBV5-1 and TRBJ1-1, with D perhaps matching TRBD1 (5 bases). Trimming removed 0 bases at V and 1 base at J, with 10 bases between. The CDR3 extends over 15 amino acids. Germline values: CDR1 SGHRS, CDR2 YFSETQ. CDR3 nucleotide sequence: TGCGCCAGCAGCTTGGATGGGCAGGGGAACACTGAAGCTTTCTTT. Translated, it gives CASSLDGQGNTEAFF.

This rearrangement joins TRBV7-9 to TRBJ2-1; 7 bases match TRBD2. The junction had 9 bases not matched to a gene; V was cut back by 6 bases and J by 10 bases. From germline, CDR1 is SEHNR and CDR2 FQNEAQ (reference sequence). This CDR3 region has 13 residues. The CDR3 region is CASSDGLVGEQFF. As DNA, the CDR3 is TGTGCCAGCAGTGACGGACTAGTTGGGGAGCAGTTCTTC.

The DNA for the CDR3 is TGTGCCAGCAGTTACTCGGCCGGGTCTGCCTACGAGCAGTACTTC. Protein product: CASSYSAGSAYEQYF. The chain employs TRBV6-5 and TRBJ2-7, with D uncertain. V was cut by 0 bases and J by 2 bases, with 11 bases left in between. This CDR3 region has 15 residues. Per the germline V gene, CDR1 is MNHEY and CDR2 is SVGAGI.

Written as DNA, the CDR3 is TGCAGCGCCCCGAGCGGGGGGGAAGATACGCAGTATTTT. It is translated as CSAPSGGEDTQYF. The chain uses TRBV29-1 and TRBJ2-3, with 10 bases aligning to TRBD2. Germline V gene data show CDR1 as SQVTM and CDR2 as ANQGSEA. CDR3 size: 13 residues. After removal of 7 bases from V and 5 bases from J, the junction contained 6 bases not matched to a gene.

The V gene is TRBV5-6, the J gene TRBJ1-1, with D perhaps matching TRBD1 (6 bases). Trimming took 5 bases from V and 4 from J, leaving 18 bases between them. Germline V gene lookup returns CDR1 SGHDT and CDR2 YYEEEE. The CDR3 has 15 amino acids. The CDR3 is CASRRTTGPGTEAFF. For the CDR3, the DNA is TGTGCCAGCAGGCGGACAACAGGGCCCGGCACTGAAGCTTTCTTT.

V gene TRBV2 combines with J gene TRBJ1-2, with a weak D call TRBD1 (5 bases). This CDR3 spans 15 amino acids. V was cut by 6 bases and J by 5 bases, with 19 bases left in between. The germline V gene has CDR1 SNHLY and CDR2 FYNNEI. CDR3 DNA: TGTGCCAGCAGAGGCAGCCCGGGGGGGAATTATGGCTACACCTTC. Protein sequence: CASRGSPGGNYGYTF.

This clone was recorded a few times. V usage is TRBV13 and J usage is TRBJ2-2, with TRBD2 identical over 10 bases. Germline loops: CDR1 PRHDT, CDR2 FYEKMQ (reference sequence). The ends lost 5 bases at V and 6 bases at J; junction bases unmatched: 18. This CDR3 spans 19 amino acids. The CDR3: CASSPSRPIAGGPPGELFF. CDR3 coding DNA: TGTGCCAGCAGCCCGTCCCGGCCGATAGCGGGGGGCCCTCCCGGGGAGCTGTTTTTT.

This chain connects TRBV3-1 (or the pseudogene TRBV3-2) to TRBJ1-1; D is undetermined. CDR1 is LGHDT, CDR2 YNNKEL, per germline (reference sequence). Trimming pared 4 bases from V and 4 bases from J, leaving 7 bases between. This CDR3 comprises 12 residues. The CDR3 spells CASSRTPTEAFF. The CDR3 coding sequence is TGTGCCAGCAGCCGCACTCCCACTGAAGCTTTCTTT.

The rearrangement links TRBV7-6 to TRBJ2-3, with 8 bases fitting TRBD2. This CDR3 comprises 16 residues. Trimming cost V 1 base and J 2 bases; bases outside gene matches: 5. The germline CDR1 and CDR2 sequences are SGHVS and FNYEAQ. The CDR3 sequence is CASSLVGTRVTDTQYF. The CDR3 DNA sequence: TGTGCCAGCAGCTTAGTAGGGACTAGGGTCACAGATACGCAGTATTTT.

This sequence joins TRBV3-1 (or the pseudogene TRBV3-2) and TRBJ2-7; tentatively, D is TRBD1 (6 bases). V was clipped by 3 bases and J by 1 base, with 13 bases between them. The germline V gene encodes CDR1 LGHDT and CDR2 YNNKEL (reference sequence). The CDR3 runs 15 residues. DNA of the CDR3: TGTGCCAGCAGCCATTCACCAGGGGTTTCCTACGAGCAGTACTTC. It codes for CASSHSPGVSYEQYF.

The chain carries TRBV7-9 and TRBJ2-5; TRBD2 matches 7 bases. The germline gives CDR1 SEHNR, CDR2 FQNEAQ (reference sequence). This CDR3 comprises 14 residues. V was clipped by 4 bases and J by 1 base; unmatched bases: 3. Here the CDR3 DNA reads TGTGCCAGCAGCTCACTAGCGCTCCAAGAGACCCAGTACTTC. Its translation is CASSSLALQETQYF.

The chain has TRBV5-5 and TRBJ1-1; D possibly corresponds to TRBD1 (6 bases). The germline V gene has CDR1 SGHKS and CDR2 YYEKEE (reference sequence). Trimming took off 7 bases at V and 4 bases at J, with 17 bases between the two ends. The CDR3 extends over 14 amino acids. The CDR3 spells CASRKLDSFTEAFF. CDR3 sequence (DNA): TGTGCCAGCCGGAAACTGGACAGTTTCACTGAAGCTTTCTTT.

This clone was observed a few times. The rearrangement uses TRBV29-1 and TRBJ1-4; 10 nucleotides match TRBD1. The CDR3 consists of 16 residues. Germline V gene sequence: CDR1 SQVTM, CDR2 ANQGSEA. The V segment lost 5 bases and the J segment 0 bases; nucleotides outside the gene matches: 6. The CDR3 loop reads CSVSGQGGATNEKLFF. CDR3 DNA sequence: TGCAGCGTTTCCGGACAGGGGGGTGCAACTAATGAAAAACTGTTTTTT.

The V call is TRBV10-3, the J call TRBJ1-6; possibly TRBD1 for D (5 bases). From germline, CDR1 is ENHRY and CDR2 SYGVKD. The CDR3 loop spans 16 amino acids. V was clipped by 6 bases and J by 0 bases, with 12 bases between them. CDR3 in amino acids: CAIRGAESSYNSPLHF. CDR3 DNA: TGTGCCATCAGAGGGGCTGAGAGCTCCTATAATTCACCCCTCCACTTT.

This chain links TRBV4-1 with TRBJ1-1, with TRBD1 as a possible D gene (5 bases). Germline V CDR1 and CDR2: MGHRA, YSYEKL. CDR3 length: 16 amino acids. Trimming shortened V by 4 bases and J by 3 bases, and 18 bases separated the two germline ends. CDR3 nucleotides: TGCGCCAGCAGCCCCGTCGGGAGGACAAAGGACACTGAAGCTTTCTTT. Its translation is CASSPVGRTKDTEAFF.

The chain joins TRBV2 to TRBJ2-3, with 7 positions matching TRBD1. This CDR3 region has 14 residues. CDR1 is SNHLY and CDR2 is FYNNEI in the germline V gene. The trim removed 8 bases at V and 6 bases at J, leaving 11 bases unmatched. CDR3 sequence reads: CASRGQFLGDTQYF. DNA for the CDR3: TGTGCCAGCCGGGGACAGTTCCTCGGGGATACGCAGTATTTT. Together with reference TRBV2 and TRBJ2-3, the CDR3 gives the full variable domain: EPEVTQTPSHQVTQMGQEVILRCVPISNHLYFYWYRQILGQKVEFLVSFYNNEISEKSEIFDDQFSVERPDGSNFTLKIRSTKLEDSAMYFCASRGQFLGDTQYFGPGTRLTVL.

This clone was counted between two and nine times. The V and J genes are TRBV5-6 and TRBJ1-3; D ambiguous. Germline V CDR1 and CDR2: SGHDT, YYEEEE. Trimming pared 0 bases from V and 6 bases from J, leaving 4 bases between. This CDR3 is 12 amino acids long. CDR3 sequence reads: CASSLGPNTIYF. The DNA of the CDR3 is TGTGCCAGCAGCTTGGGGCCAAACACCATATATTTT.

Details on this clone: The same CDR3 arises from other DNA sequences in this sample as well. The chain employs TRBV19 and TRBJ1-2; D unresolved. The ends were cut back, 1 base at V and 2 bases at J, with 8 bases in the middle. The germline CDR1 and CDR2 sequences are LNHDA and SQIVND (reference sequence). This CDR3 region has 14 residues. CDR3 sequence (DNA): TGTGCCAGTAGTATAGGAAGGGAGAACTATGGCTACACCTTC. It encodes CASSIGRENYGYTF.

The CDR3 DNA sequence: TGTGCCAGCAGTCAAGACAGGGGGACCACAGATACGCAGTATTTT. Amino acid sequence: CASSQDRGTTDTQYF. V is TRBV2 and J is TRBJ2-3; 9 bases line up with TRBD1. The CDR3 has 15 residues. The junction had 5 bases not matched to a gene; V was cut back by 5 bases and J by 2 bases. Germline V lookup: CDR1 SNHLY, CDR2 FYNNEI.

The chain uses TRBV15 and TRBJ1-1, with D possibly being TRBD1 (5 bases). The CDR3 spans 15 residues. With 2 bases removed from V and 5 bases from J, the gap between germline ends came to 15 bases. CDR1 LNHNV and CDR2 YYDKDF come from the germline V gene (reference sequence). CDR3 sequence reads: CATSRPGTRETEAFF. CDR3 in DNA: TGTGCCACCAGCAGACCCGGGACGCGGGAAACTGAAGCTTTCTTT.

This clone was observed once. The chain has TRBV5-6 and TRBJ2-2; 7 nucleotides agree with TRBD2. Trimming cost V 0 bases and J 7 bases; bases outside gene matches: 3. Looked up from germline, CDR1 is SGHDT and CDR2 is YYEEEE. The CDR3 has 14 amino acids. The CDR3 reads CASSLGQRGGELFF. The CDR3 DNA reads TGTGCCAGCAGCTTGGGGCAGCGGGGCGGGGAGCTGTTTTTT.